The rows below give T cell receptor beta chains drawn from one sample of a study of blood T cell repertoires in COVID-19. Sequencing was performed with immunoSEQ multiplex PCR; in TCRdb, only in-frame clones are kept and a portion is missing. The data contain 150,000 to 180,000 clones, about 89% of them singletons. Sequenced sample: peripheral blood. These receptors were taken from a man aged 50 to 59 with acute or convalescent COVID-19. Each CDR3 is given with its conserved first and last residue. The D gene is left open where the match is weak. Expanded clones are given a class, and other clones once, few, many or no size at all.

>TRBD1|TRBJ1-2|TRBV7-9|NA
TGTGCCAGCAGCGAGTCAGGGGGCGTCTATGGCTACACCTTC
CASSESGGVYGYTF
>TRBD1|TRBJ2-6|TRBV9|NA
TGTGCCAGCAGCGTCACAGGGGTTGGGGCCAACGTCCTGACTTTC
CASSVTGVGANVLTF
>NA|TRBJ2-2|TRBV5-4|NA
TGTGCCAGCACCTCGTGGGGGGACACCGGGGAGCTGTTTTTT
CASTSWGDTGELFF
>TRBD1|TRBJ1-2|TRBV4-3|NA
TGCGCCAGCAGCCACTCGACAGGGGTGAACTATGGCTACACCTTC
CASSHSTGVNYGYTF
>TRBD1|TRBJ1-2|TRBV4-3|NA
TGCGCCAGCAGCCAAGATGCAGGGGGCGATGGCTACACCTTC
CASSQDAGGDGYTF
>TRBD1|TRBJ1-4|TRBV6-2/TRBV6-3|NA
TGTGCCAGCAGTTACTCACAGGGGAATAATGAAAAACTGTTTTTT
CASSYSQGNNEKLFF
>NA|TRBJ2-7|TRBV14|NA
TGTGCCAGCAGCCTCCGAGTGGCAGGGGTACCCGAGCAGTACTTC
CASSLRVAGVPEQYF
>TRBD1|TRBJ2-3|TRBV19|once
TGTGCCAGTAGCAACAGGGGGGGCACAGATACGCAGTATTTT
CASSNRGGTDTQYF
>NA|TRBJ1-2|TRBV9|NA
TGTGCCAGCAGCGTAGCTCCCCAGGATTTTGGCTACACCTTC
CASSVAPQDFGYTF
>TRBD1|TRBJ2-7|TRBV28|NA
TGTGCCAGCGGCACATGGGACAGGGGTTACGAGCAGTACTTC
CASGTWDRGYEQYF
>TRBD2|TRBJ2-1|TRBV18|NA
TGTGCCAGCTCACCCTCTAGCGGGGGGAGTAATGAGCAGTTCTTC
CASSPSSGGSNEQFF
>TRBD1|TRBJ2-5|TRBV5-4|NA
TGTGCCAGCAGCTTGACCAGGGGGCGAGAGACCCAGTACTTC
CASSLTRGRETQYF
>NA|TRBJ1-1|TRBV12-5|NA
TGTGCTAGTGGTGCCGGGACTCCGAACACTGAAGCTTTCTTT
CASGAGTPNTEAFF
>TRBD1|TRBJ1-5|TRBV7-3|NA
TGTGCCAGCAGGCATCCGACAGGGGGGCAGCCCCAGCATTTT
CASRHPTGGQPQHF
>TRBD1|TRBJ1-4|TRBV4-3|NA
TGCGCCAGCAGCAAGAGGGCCCCACAGGGGGCCTCGTTTAGAAAACTGTTTTTT
CASSKRAPQGASFRKLFF
>NA|TRBJ1-1|TRBV7-2|NA
TGTGCCAGCAGCTTAGCAGGGGACACTGAAGCTTTCTTT
CASSLAGDTEAFF
>NA|TRBJ1-4|TRBV10-3|NA
TGTGCCATCAGAGCAGGGGTAGCTAATGAAAAACTGTTTTTT
CAIRAGVANEKLFF
>TRBD2|TRBJ2-3|TRBV19|few
TGTGCCAGTAGGAGGAGGGACTATCGGCCTAGCACAGATACGCAGTATTTT
CASRRRDYRPSTDTQYF
>NA|TRBJ2-7|TRBV2|NA
TGTGCCAGCAGTGAAGACAGGGTAGGGTACGAGCAGTACTTC
CASSEDRVGYEQYF
>NA|TRBJ2-2|TRBV9|once
TGTGCCAGCAGCGGGGCGGGAACGAACACCGGGGAGCTGTTTTTT
CASSGAGTNTGELFF
>NA|TRBJ2-7|TRBV29-1|NA
TGCAGCGTTGCGGAGGGTTCGACTGCCTACGAGCAGTACTTC
CSVAEGSTAYEQYF
>TRBD1|TRBJ2-1|TRBV24-1|NA
TGTGCCACCTCTCCGGGACAGTGGTCTAATGAGCAGTTCTTC
CATSPGQWSNEQFF
>NA|TRBJ1-1|TRBV7-2|NA
TGTGCCAGCAGCTTAAATTATCAGGGGAACACTGAAGCTTTCTTT
CASSLNYQGNTEAFF
>NA|TRBJ1-2|TRBV30|NA
TGTGCCTGGGAGGGACTACTTAACTATGGCTACACCTTC
CAWEGLLNYGYTF
>TRBD2|TRBJ2-1|TRBV6-6|NA
TGTGCCAGCAGTTTGAGTAGCGGGAGCTTTAATGAGCAGTTCTTC
CASSLSSGSFNEQFF
>NA|TRBJ1-1|TRBV2|NA
TGTGCCAGCATCCGGCGGAAAAACACTGAAGCTTTCTTT
CASIRRKNTEAFF
>TRBD1|TRBJ2-1|TRBV5-3|NA
TGTGCCAGAAGCATAGAGGGTTTGGGACAGGGCTACAATGAGCAGTTCTTC
CARSIEGLGQGYNEQFF
>TRBD2|TRBJ2-1|TRBV6-4|NA
TGTGCCAGCAGTCGGACCGGGACTAGCGCGAGCAATGAGCAGTTCTTC
CASSRTGTSASNEQFF
>TRBD2|TRBJ2-1|TRBV19|NA
TGTGCCAGTAACGGGAGGCTCTACAATGAGCAGTTCTTC
CASNGRLYNEQFF
>NA|TRBJ1-4|TRBV19|NA
TGTGCCAGTTCATACGACAGGAGGAATGAAAAACTGTTTTTT
CASSYDRRNEKLFF
>TRBD1|TRBJ2-3|TRBV7-7|NA
TGTGCTAGCAGCCCCGGACAGGGGGCTACAGATACGCAGTATTTT
CASSPGQGATDTQYF
>TRBD2|TRBJ2-3|TRBV20-1|once
TGCAGTGCTAGTACCAGCGGGACTAGCACAGATACGCAGTATTTT
CSASTSGTSTDTQYF
>NA|TRBJ2-7|TRBV5-1|once
TGCGCCAGCAGCTTGGACAGGGACTACGAGCAGTACTTC
CASSLDRDYEQYF
>TRBD2|TRBJ2-1|TRBV24-1|NA
TGTGCCACCACCGGGACTAGCGGGGGTGGTGAGCAGTTCTTC
CATTGTSGGGEQFF
>TRBD1|TRBJ1-4|TRBV4-3|NA
TGCGCCAGCAGCCAAGATCCCGGACAGGGTGTTGGGCTTCGGGAAAAACTGTTTTTT
CASSQDPGQGVGLREKLFF
>TRBD2|TRBJ2-7|TRBV7-2|NA
TGTGCCAGCAGCTTAGTAGCGGGAGGGCGGACCTACGAGCAGTACTTC
CASSLVAGGRTYEQYF
>TRBD2|TRBJ2-7|TRBV4-1|NA
TGCGCCAGCAGCCCTGGACTAGCGGGATTGAGCGAGCAGTACTTC
CASSPGLAGLSEQYF
>TRBD1|TRBJ2-2|TRBV28|NA
TGTGCCAGCAGTTGGGCCTGGACAGGGAAGGCCGGGGAGCTGTTTTTT
CASSWAWTGKAGELFF
>NA|TRBJ1-2|TRBV6-5|NA
TGTGCCAGCAGTTACACTTGGGGGGACTATGGCTACACCTTC
CASSYTWGDYGYTF
>NA|TRBJ1-4|TRBV20-1|NA
TGCAGTGCTAGTGGCGGCGGGCCTAATGAAAAACTGTTTTTT
CSASGGGPNEKLFF
>NA|TRBJ2-2|TRBV7-8|NA
TGTGCCAGCATGAATCGGGAAGGGATCACCGGGGAGCTGTTTTTT
CASMNREGITGELFF
>TRBD1|TRBJ1-2|TRBV9|NA
TGTGCCAGCAGCTCCCAGGGGGACGGCTACACCTTC
CASSSQGDGYTF
>NA|TRBJ2-7|TRBV11-2|NA
TGTGCCAGCAGCTTAGCGTTACTACTCGGTTCCTACGAGCAGTACTTC
CASSLALLLGSYEQYF
>NA|TRBJ2-5|TRBV24-1|NA
TGTGCCACCAGTGAGGATGGGCGAGAGACCCAGTACTTC
CATSEDGRETQYF
>NA|TRBJ1-2|TRBV28|NA
TGTGCCAGCAGTTCAGGGTATGGCTACACCTTC
CASSSGYGYTF
>NA|TRBJ1-4|TRBV7-8|NA
TGTGCCAGCAGCCAAAGAGAAGCAACTAATGAAAAACTGTTTTTT
CASSQREATNEKLFF
>TRBD1|TRBJ2-7|TRBV2|NA
TGTGCCAGCAGGACGGGACAGGGAACCTACGAGCAGTACTTC
CASRTGQGTYEQYF
>NA|TRBJ1-2|TRBV19|NA
TGTGCCAGTAGTATGGGATATCCGGGAGTGGTCTATGGCTACACCTTC
CASSMGYPGVVYGYTF
>NA|TRBJ1-1|TRBV6-5|NA
TGTGCCAGCAGTTACGAGGACACTGAAGCTTTCTTT
CASSYEDTEAFF
>TRBD2|TRBJ2-7|TRBV28|NA
TGTGCCAGCAGCCCCTCCTTAGCGGGATTGACCTACGAGCAGTACTTC
CASSPSLAGLTYEQYF
>NA|TRBJ1-5|TRBV6-6|NA
TGTGCCAGCAGTTACGGGGCGTCGTCGCAGCATTTT
CASSYGASSQHF
>TRBD1|TRBJ1-2|TRBV27|NA
TGTGCCAGCAGTTTAACAGGGGAGGTCTATGGCTACACCTTC
CASSLTGEVYGYTF